The 27 T cell receptor beta chains reported below all come from one sample, sequenced in a study of kidney transplant recipient with SARS-CoV-2 infection. TCRdb redid the calling of the reads with MiXCR, one entry per CDR3 protein. The sample shows roughly 250,000 distinct CDR3 sequences, under 35% of them seen only once. The sequencing used a blood sample, collected at baseline and on day 111 from a kidney transplant recipient. The receptors were gathered from a male patient younger than 45 who had COVID-19 and was a kidney transplant recipient. The graft donor may account for some of the T cells.

This clonotype occurred many times. The chain employs TRBV7-2 and TRBJ1-1; D possibly corresponds to TRBD1 (5 bases). Trimming pared 5 bases from V and 4 bases from J, leaving 20 bases between. The CDR3 runs to 16 residues. Looked up from germline, CDR1 is SGHTA and CDR2 is FQGNSA. The CDR3 DNA reads TGTGCCAGCAGCCCCACAGGATCCCGAAGGTTCACTGAAGCTTTCTTT. It translates to CASSPTGSRRFTEAFF.

This clonotype has at least ten counts. The chain couples TRBV6-5 to TRBJ1-2, with 8 bases identical to TRBD1. This CDR3 is 14 amino acids long. Germline loops: CDR1 MNHEY, CDR2 SVGAGI. With V trimmed by 0 bases and J by 5 bases, 2 bases remained unmatched. The CDR3: CASSYSNRGYGYTF. The CDR3 DNA reads as TGTGCCAGCAGTTACTCGAACAGGGGGTATGGCTACACCTTC.

In the case of this clonotype: A much larger clone lies one base from this, so it may be a read error. J is TRBJ2-1 and V is TRBV6-2 or TRBV6-3; 7 bases fit TRBD1. The end of the DNA is better explained by TRBJ2-7, so the J call may be wrong. Germline V gene sequence: CDR1 MNHEY, CDR2 SVGEGT. This CDR3 comprises 16 residues. This CDR3 reads CACSPLGQQIAYEQYF. CDR3 nucleotides: TGTGCCTGCAGTCCTCTGGGACAGCAGATCGCCTACGAGCAGTACTTC.

Regarding this clonotype: A much larger clone differs by one base, so this may be a read error. The chain has TRBV6-5 and TRBJ2-4, with D perhaps TRBD2 (5 bases). The J call may be wrong; the DNA end is better matched by TRBJ2-7. The germline gives CDR1 MNHEY, CDR2 SVGAGI. There are 17 residues in the CDR3. The CDR3 DNA reads as TGTGCCAGCAGTCCCGCCCCAGTAACCTCGGGGTCCTACGAGCAGTACTTC. Translation gives CASSPAPVTSGSYEQYF.

Points on this clonotype: This may arise from a read error, as a much more abundant clone is one base away. The V and J genes are TRBV20-1 and TRBJ2-4; D gene uncertain. The J call is uncertain, as TRBJ2-7 better fits the DNA end. The germline V gene encodes CDR1 DFQATT and CDR2 SNEGSKA (reference sequence). The CDR3 is made up of 14 amino acids. The CDR3 region has the DNA TGCAGTGCTAGTTCGGGCAGCATCCCCTACGAGCAGTACTTC. This translates into CSASSGSIPYEQYF.

This clonotype showed up many times. This chain joins TRBV4-3 and TRBJ1-2; D gene ambiguous. V lost 5 bases to trimming and J lost 4 bases, with 23 bases between them. The V gene's germline CDR1 is LGHNA and CDR2 YSLEER. The CDR3 spans 17 residues. The CDR3 region has the DNA TGCGCCAGCAGCTCATCTGAAGGACGTCGAAAGACCTATGGCTACACCTTC. Amino acid sequence: CASSSSEGRRKTYGYTF.

Of note for this clonotype: This sequence may be a read error, since a much larger clone differs from it by one base. The V call is TRBV19, the J call TRBJ2-1, with D perhaps matching TRBD2 (5 bases). The CDR3 has 15 residues. The germline gives CDR1 LNHDA, CDR2 SQIVND (reference sequence). V was pared by 1 base and J by 12 bases, with 19 bases between. The DNA of the CDR3 is TGTGCCAGTAGTATAGCCGGGATAACCCCCCGAGGGCAGTTCTTC. Translating it yields CASSIAGITPRGQFF. Variable domain in full (rest from reference TRBV19 and TRBJ2-1): DGGITQSPKYLFRKEGQNVTLSCEQNLNHDAMYWYRQDPGQGLRLIYYSQIVNDFQKGDIAEGYSVSREKKESFPLTVTSAQKNPTAFYLCASSIAGITPRGQFFGPGTRLTVL.

The DNA of the CDR3 is TGTGCCACCAGACAGGGGGAGATGGGGACTGAAGCTTTCTTT. Protein product: CATRQGEMGTEAFF. The chain recombines TRBV10-3 with TRBJ1-1; TRBD1 matches at 9 bases. The CDR3 runs 14 residues. The V segment lost 10 bases and the J segment 5 bases; nucleotides outside the gene matches: 11. The germline CDR1 and CDR2 sequences are ENHRY and SYGVKD.

This clonotype was seen many times. The CDR3 bases are TGTGCCGGAGGGACTAGCATTGACACCGGGGAGCTGTTTTTT. Amino acids: CAGGTSIDTGELFF. The rearrangement uses TRBV2 and TRBJ2-2; 9 bases match TRBD2. V shed 11 bases and J 3 bases; nucleotides not matched to a gene: 7. The CDR3 contains 14 residues. Germline V CDR1 and CDR2: SNHLY, FYNNEI.

About this clonotype: At one of its ends the junction is not consistent with the germline gene, which may arise from a read error. This chain connects TRBV5-1 to TRBJ2-5, with D unclear. The CDR3 is 12 amino acids. The germline V gene encodes CDR1 SGHRS and CDR2 YFSETQ. The CDR3 DNA reads TGCGCCAGCAGCTTGGATGAGCGCCCTGTTACCTTC. This gives the protein CASSLDERPVTF.

In the case of this clonotype: A read error may be the cause here, since a much bigger clone is one base away. The chain recombines TRBV3-1 with TRBJ1-2; D uncertain. CDR3 length equals 17 residues. Trimming left V 5 bases short and J 4 bases short, with 23 bases between. The germline V gene encodes CDR1 LGHDT and CDR2 YNNKEL (reference sequence). CDR3 sequence: CASSTCITLRKAYGYTF. The CDR3, as DNA: TGTGCCAGCAGCACCTGTATCACCCTTCGAAAGGCCTATGGCTACACCTTC. The entire variable domain, with the rest obtained from reference TRBV3-1 and TRBJ1-2, is as follows: DTAVSQTPKYLVTQMGNDKSIKCEQNLGHDTMYWYKQDSKKFLKIMFSYNNKELIINETVPNRFSPKSPDKAHLNLHINSLELGDSAVYFCASSTCITLRKAYGYTFGSGTRLTVV.

The CDR3 DNA reads TGCAGTGCTAAACATCCGGACCTGTGGAACACCATATATTTT. This codes for CSAKHPDLWNTIYF. This sequence joins TRBV20-1 and TRBJ1-3, with D unclear. The CDR3 length is 14 residues. V lost 4 bases, J lost 7 bases, and 17 bases lay in between. CDR1 and CDR2 (germline): DFQATT, SNEGSKA (reference sequence).

As concerns this clonotype: A single base separates this from a much larger clone, so it may be a read error. V and J are TRBV2 and TRBJ2-7, with D perhaps TRBD1 or TRBD2 (5 bases each). The CDR3 has 13 amino acids. V dropped 10 bases and J dropped 0 bases, with 13 bases sitting between them. The germline V gene has CDR1 SNHLY and CDR2 FYNNEI. This CDR3 is CANTPGTSYEQYF. The CDR3 DNA is TGTGCCAACACTCCAGGGACCTCCTACGAGCAGTACTTC.

This clonotype was recorded at least ten times. The rearrangement joins TRBV29-1 to TRBJ1-2; 7 bases line up with TRBD1. CDR3 length: 11 residues. V trimming: 7 bases; J trimming: 4 bases; junction bases outside the gene matches: 3. CDR1 is SQVTM, CDR2 ANQGSEA, per germline. The CDR3 bases are TGCAGCGACACAGGGGTCTATGGCTACACCTTC. Its protein is CSDTGVYGYTF.

Concerning this clonotype itself: This may arise from a read error, as a much more abundant clone is one base away. The J gene is TRBJ1-2, the V gene TRBV6-8, with a weak D call TRBD1 (5 bases). This CDR3 is 17 amino acids long. Germline CDR1 MNHGY, CDR2 SAAAGT. The V and J ends lost 5 bases and 4 bases respectively, with 23 bases between them. Written as DNA, the CDR3 is TGTGCCAGCAGTAAGACGGGACGCTCTAGAAAGGCCTATGGCTACACCTTC. This codes for CASSKTGRSRKAYGYTF.

This clonotype has more than one count but fewer than ten. The genes are TRBV10-2 and TRBJ2-1; no clear D gene. CDR3 length equals 13 residues. Trimming pared 4 bases from V and 3 bases from J, leaving 7 bases between. CDR1 WSHSY and CDR2 SAAADI come from the germline V gene. CDR3 nucleotides: TGCGCCAGCAGTGTAGGCTACTACAATGAGCAGTTCTTC. Translation gives CASSVGYYNEQFF.

This clonotype showed up just once. The rearrangement uses TRBV7-2 and TRBJ1-2; no definite D call. Trimming left V 5 bases short and J 4 bases short, with 23 bases between. CDR3 length: 17 amino acids. Germline V lookup: CDR1 SGHTA, CDR2 FQGNSA. The CDR3 here is CASSGSGRGGKTYGYTF. The CDR3 DNA is TGTGCCAGCAGCGGATCTGGCAGAGGCGGAAAGACCTATGGCTACACCTTC. Together with reference TRBV7-2 and TRBJ1-2, the CDR3 gives the full variable domain: GAGVSQSPSNKVTEKGKDVELRCDPISGHTALYWYRQSLGQGLEFLIYFQGNSAPDKSGLPSDRFSAERTGGSVSTLTIQRTQQEDSAVYLCASSGSGRGGKTYGYTFGSGTRLTVV.

As to this clonotype: A much larger clonotype is one base distant, so this may be a read error. The rearrangement joins TRBV5-4 to TRBJ2-2; D may be TRBD2 (7 bases). In germline, CDR1 is SGHNT, CDR2 YYREEE (reference sequence). V was cut by 4 bases and J by 2 bases, with 12 bases left in between. The CDR3 covers 15 residues. CDR3: CASSDGGPNTGELFF. The DNA of the CDR3 is TGTGCCAGCAGCGACGGGGGGCCAAACACCGGGGAGCTGTTTTTT.

This clonotype came up a few times. The chain employs TRBV15 and TRBJ2-1, with D hard to call. In germline, CDR1 is LNHNV, CDR2 YYDKDF (reference sequence). The CDR3 totals 11 residues. Trimming shortened V by 3 bases and J by 8 bases, and 5 bases separated the two germline ends. The DNA for the CDR3 is TGTGCCACCAGCAGGGCGGATGAGCAGTTCTTC. Protein: CATSRADEQFF.

This clonotype was picked up many times. The V and J genes are TRBV9 and TRBJ2-2, with TRBD2 matching 8 bases. From germline, CDR1 is SGDLS and CDR2 YYNGEE. The CDR3 totals 16 residues. The ends lost 4 bases at V and 0 bases at J; junction bases unmatched: 5. CDR3 protein: CASSPIAGSNTGELFF. CDR3 nucleotide sequence: TGTGCCAGCAGCCCGATAGCGGGATCGAACACCGGGGAGCTGTTTTTT.

This clonotype has a count of ten or more. The genes are TRBV12-2 and TRBJ2-7; the listed D gene, TRBD1, was not tested against the DNA. TRBV12-2 is a listed pseudogene. The CDR3 is made up of 15 amino acids. CDR3 loop: CASRLFEQGAGEQYF. Here the CDR3 DNA reads TGTGCAAGTCGCTTATTTGAACAGGGGGCTGGCGAGCAGTACTTC.

The gene calls are TRBV9 and TRBJ2-1, with 8 bases identical to TRBD2. The germline V gene has CDR1 SGDLS and CDR2 YYNGEE. CDR3 length: 12 residues. Trimming removed 5 bases from V and 10 bases from J; junction bases left unmatched: 5. The CDR3 coding sequence is TGTGCCAGCAGAGGACTAGCCCGGGAGCAGTTCTTC. Protein product: CASRGLAREQFF. The whole variable domain, remainder taken from reference TRBV9 and TRBJ2-1, is DSGVTQTPKHLITATGQRVTLRCSPRSGDLSVYWYQQSLDQGLQFLIQYYNGEERAKGNILERFSAQQFPDLHSELNLSSLELGDSALYFCASRGLAREQFFGPGTRLTVL.

A word on this clonotype: Just one base apart from a much larger clone, this may be a read error. The chain recombines TRBV6-5 with TRBJ1-1, with 8 nucleotides matching TRBD1. The CDR3 runs 16 residues. Germline assignment: CDR1 MNHEY and CDR2 SVGAGI. For the CDR3, the DNA is TGTGCCAGCAACCGACAGGGGTTTTTAAGAAACACTGAAGCTTCCTTT. Protein: CASNRQGFLRNTEASF.

The sample holds many counts of this clonotype. The chain recombines TRBV20-1 with TRBJ1-5; D is unresolved. V dropped 1 base and J dropped 1 base, with 5 bases sitting between them. Germline V lookup: CDR1 DFQATT, CDR2 SNEGSKA (reference sequence). The CDR3 loop spans 13 amino acids. CDR3 loop: CSARVPSNQPQHF. The CDR3 coding sequence is TGCAGTGCTAGAGTCCCCAGCAATCAGCCCCAGCATTTT.

The table lists this clonotype with many counts. This rearrangement joins TRBV5-1 to TRBJ2-7; D unclear. The CDR3 sequence is 16 residues long. The germline V and J ends were trimmed by 4 bases and 5 bases, with 22 bases remaining between them. CDR1 is SGHRS and CDR2 is YFSETQ in the germline V gene. The CDR3 bases are TGCGCCAGCAGCCTGGAACCGGACCTCCCTCGCAACGAGCAGTACTTC. This codes for CASSLEPDLPRNEQYF. Filled out from reference TRBV5-1 and TRBJ2-7, the complete variable domain reads KAGVTQTPRYLIKTRGQQVTLSCSPISGHRSVSWYQQTPGQGLQFLFEYFSETQRNKGNFPGRFSGRQFSNSRSEMNVSTLELGDSALYLCASSLEPDLPRNEQYFGPGTRLTVT.

On this clonotype itself: Since a much larger clone is just one base distant, this may be a read error. The J gene is TRBJ2-4, the V gene TRBV7-3; D is possibly TRBD2 (5 bases). The DNA end favors TRBJ2-7, so the J call may be wrong. In germline, CDR1 is SGHTA, CDR2 FQGTGA. The CDR3 is 17 residues long. CDR3 sequence reads: CASSSGGPGFSSYEQYV. In nucleotides, the CDR3 is TGTGCCAGCAGCTCCGGCGGGCCGGGGTTCAGCTCCTACGAGCAGTACGTC.

In the case of this clonotype: A much larger clone differs from this one at a single base, so this may be a read error. The chain employs TRBV20-1 and TRBJ2-5; D ambiguous. The end of the DNA is better explained by TRBJ2-7, so the J call may be wrong. The CDR3 is 12 amino acids. The germline CDR1 and CDR2 sequences are DFQATT and SNEGSKA (reference sequence). Here the CDR3 reads CSAGVRIDEQYF. The CDR3 coding sequence is TGCAGTGCTGGAGTGAGGATTGACGAGCAGTACTTC.